What follows describes a single T cell receptor beta chain. The sample is drawn from a study of shared clonotypes between healthy human individuals. TCRdb's table, derived via immunoSEQ multiplex PCR, lists solely in-frame clones and lacks some. Of over a million clones listed, more than 60% are singletons. Germline V gives CDR1 SNHLY, CDR2 FYNNEI. The CDR3 loop spans 15 amino acids. V trimming: 7 bases; J trimming: 4 bases; junction bases outside the gene matches: 7. The gene calls are TRBV2 and TRBJ2-1, with 10 positions matching TRBD2. Sequencing used memory CD4+ T cells sorted from blood. Subset given: CD45RA-negative fraction. The sequence came from a man younger than 35 in good health. For the CDR3, the DNA is TGTGCCAGCACTACGCTAGCGGGGGTATACAATGAGCAGTTCTTC. It translates to CASTTLAGVYNEQFF.